A single sample is the source of the 31 T cell receptor beta chains below, sequenced in a study of T-cell memory formation after mild COVID-19. TCRdb redid the calling of the 5' RACE reads with MiXCR, one entry per CDR3 protein. The sample lists about 390,000 distinct CDR3 sequences; under 25% were seen once. Sequences were obtained from PBMCs or a T cell subset sorted from them (not recorded which). All receptors derive from an adult woman who had mild COVID-19 (a few samples of this study predate the infection). Cell type and time point are not known.

This clonotype was observed a few times. V and J are TRBV7-3 and TRBJ2-3, with D unclear. The CDR3 is made up of 13 amino acids. V shed 5 bases and J shed 3 bases, with 9 bases lying between them. Per germline, CDR1 SGHTA and CDR2 FQGTGA. This chain's CDR3 is CASSRTLTDTQYF. The CDR3 region has the DNA TGTGCCAGCAGCCGTACATTAACAGATACGCAGTATTTT.

The chain uses TRBV12-3 or TRBV12-4 and TRBJ2-1; D possibly corresponds to TRBD2 (6 bases). The CDR3 has 14 residues. V lost 4 bases to trimming and J lost 12 bases, with 19 bases between them. The CDR3 here is CASSSVTSKFGQFF. CDR3 DNA: TGTGCCAGCAGTTCGGTGACTAGTAAATTTGGGCAGTTCTTC.

This chain links TRBV3-1 with TRBJ2-1, with D hard to call. The germline V gene has CDR1 LGHDT and CDR2 YNNKEL (reference sequence). Trimming shortened V by 1 base and J by 10 bases, and 17 bases separated the two germline ends. This CDR3 has 15 residues. This CDR3 is CASSQGGSSRKEQFF. As DNA, the CDR3 is TGTGCCAGCAGCCAAGGTGGCAGCTCCCGAAAGGAGCAGTTCTTC.

The chain recombines TRBV12-3 or TRBV12-4 with TRBJ1-2, with a tentative D call TRBD1 (5 bases). The V end was cut by 6 bases, the J end by 0 bases, with 14 bases between. CDR3 length: 15 residues. CDR3 bases: TGTGCCAGCAGGGGCAGGGTCCACCCTAACTATGGCTACACCTTC. It encodes CASRGRVHPNYGYTF.

The chain uses TRBV5-1 and TRBJ2-7; D ambiguous. This CDR3 comprises 14 residues. Germline values: CDR1 SGHRS, CDR2 YFSETQ. Trimming cost V 3 bases and J 2 bases, with 12 bases left between them. CDR3 region: CASSYKGAPYEQYF. The CDR3 region has the DNA TGCGCCAGCAGCTACAAGGGTGCCCCCTACGAGCAGTACTTC.

The genes are TRBV7-2 and TRBJ2-3; 7 nucleotides match TRBD1. The J segment lost 3 bases and the V segment lost 2 bases, leaving 11 bases of the junction unmatched. CDR1 is SGHTA, CDR2 FQGNSA, per germline. The CDR3 runs 17 residues. DNA for the CDR3: TGTGCCAGCAGCTTACATTCTGGGACAGTGGTGACAGATACGCAGTATTTT. Translation: CASSLHSGTVVTDTQYF.

The V gene is TRBV12-3 or TRBV12-4, the J gene TRBJ2-7; 9 nucleotides agree with TRBD1. The CDR3 extends over 16 amino acids. The trim removed 6 bases at V and 2 bases at J, leaving 11 bases unmatched. The CDR3 protein is CASSPLFGTGTYEQYF. CDR3 coding DNA: TGTGCCAGCAGCCCACTGTTCGGGACAGGGACCTACGAGCAGTACTTC.

In its sample, this clonotype was seen a few times. CDR3 region: CASSLGPESSEQFF. In DNA, the CDR3 is TGTGCCAGCAGCTTAGGACCGGAGAGTAGTGAGCAGTTCTTC. The chain links TRBV7-9 to TRBJ2-1; D is ambiguous. Germline CDR1 reads SEHNR; CDR2 reads FQNEAQ (reference sequence). The CDR3 is made up of 14 amino acids. V lost 1 base, J lost 9 bases, and 13 bases lay in between.

A single count supports this clonotype. The chain combines TRBV7-2 with TRBJ2-2, with D perhaps matching TRBD2 (5 bases). Trimming cost V 3 bases and J 5 bases, with 19 bases left between them. This CDR3 has 17 residues. Germline lookup yields CDR1 SGHTA and CDR2 FQGNSA. Here the CDR3 reads CASSFAGGHLGTGELFF. The CDR3 DNA is TGTGCCAGCAGCTTCGCGGGTGGCCATCTCGGGACCGGGGAGCTGTTTTTT. The full variable domain, completed using reference TRBV7-2 and TRBJ2-2, is GAGVSQSPSNKVTEKGKDVELRCDPISGHTALYWYRQSLGQGLEFLIYFQGNSAPDKSGLPSDRFSAERTGGSVSTLTIQRTQQEDSAVYLCASSFAGGHLGTGELFFGEGSRLTVL.

This chain connects TRBV7-7 to TRBJ2-7, with 8 bases that match TRBD2. V was pared by 2 bases and J by 9 bases, with 9 bases of the junction left unmatched. The V gene's germline CDR1 is SSHAT and CDR2 FNYEAQ (reference sequence). The CDR3 runs 14 residues. In DNA, the CDR3 is TGTGCCAGCAGCTTACAACAGACCGGGACTAGGCAGTACTTC. Translated, it gives CASSLQQTGTRQYF. Filled out from reference TRBV7-7 and TRBJ2-7, the complete variable domain reads GAGVSQSPRYKVTKRGQDVTLRCDPISSHATLYWYQQALGQGPEFLTYFNYEAQPDKSGLPSDRFSAERPEGSISTLTIQRTEQRDSAMYRCASSLQQTGTRQYFGPGTRLTVT.

This clonotype was recorded only once. The chain has TRBV5-8 and TRBJ1-1; TRBD1 aligns across 11 bases. Germline V gene sequence: CDR1 SGHTS, CDR2 YDEGEE. The V gene end was trimmed by 6 bases and the J gene end by 5 bases; junction bases not matched to a gene: 9. This CDR3 comprises 15 residues. CDR3 sequence (DNA): TGTGCCAGCACCTGGGACAGGGGGAAGCGAACTGAAGCTTTCTTT. Encoded protein: CASTWDRGKRTEAFF.

The J gene is TRBJ1-1, the V gene TRBV9; D is unresolved. Deletions cut 0 bases from V and 4 bases from J, with 4 bases between. CDR3 length equals 12 residues. Germline lookup yields CDR1 SGDLS and CDR2 YYNGEE. The CDR3: CASSVDGTEAFF. The CDR3 bases are TGTGCCAGCAGCGTAGACGGCACTGAAGCTTTCTTT.

The chain employs TRBV27 and TRBJ2-7; D call uncertain. This CDR3 spans 13 amino acids. V lost 3 bases and J 3 bases, leaving 9 bases between the germline ends. Germline V gives CDR1 MNHEY, CDR2 SMNVEV (reference sequence). CDR3 residues: CASSFLGDYEQYF. The DNA of the CDR3 is TGTGCCAGCAGTTTTCTTGGGGACTACGAGCAGTACTTC.

This chain connects TRBV4-1 to TRBJ2-7; no clear D. Germline CDR1 reads MGHRA; CDR2 reads YSYEKL. The CDR3 length is 13 residues. The ends were cut back, 3 bases at V and 5 bases at J, with 11 bases in the middle. CDR3 residues: CASSQIGRHEQYF. CDR3 nucleotides: TGCGCCAGCAGCCAGATTGGGCGGCACGAGCAGTACTTC.

This chain connects TRBV12-3 or TRBV12-4 to TRBJ2-6; maybe TRBD1 (6 bases). The CDR3 is 16 residues long. Trimming cost V 6 bases and J 1 base, with 13 bases left between them. The CDR3 coding sequence is TGTGCCAGCAGGCCACCCACAGGGTCTGGGGCCAACGTCCTGACTTTC. Encoded protein: CASRPPTGSGANVLTF.

This clonotype appeared a few times. The V call is TRBV4-1, the J call TRBJ2-7, with D possibly being TRBD1 (6 bases). The CDR3 is made up of 15 amino acids. Germline V gene data show CDR1 as MGHRA and CDR2 as YSYEKL. Trimming pared 2 bases from V and 2 bases from J, leaving 13 bases between. The CDR3 sequence is CASSQNTGSTYEQYF. The CDR3 DNA follows: TGCGCCAGCAGCCAAAATACAGGGAGCACCTACGAGCAGTACTTC.

J is TRBJ2-5 and V is TRBV7-8; D gene unclear. Trimming left V 1 base short and J 3 bases short, with 12 bases between. This CDR3 region has 15 residues. In germline, CDR1 is SGHVS, CDR2 FQNEAQ. The chain's CDR3 is CASSLVRSLKETQYF. CDR3 DNA: TGTGCCAGCAGCTTAGTACGGAGTCTCAAAGAGACCCAGTACTTC.

This clonotype turned up a few times. The chain has TRBV5-1 and TRBJ2-7; the D gene is possibly TRBD1 (5 bases). The V and J ends lost 1 base and 1 base respectively, with 12 bases between them. The CDR3 is 15 residues long. From germline, CDR1 is SGHRS and CDR2 YFSETQ. The CDR3 DNA reads TGCGCCAGCAGCTTGCAGGGCCGATATTCCTACGAGCAGTACTTC. This sequence encodes CASSLQGRYSYEQYF.

V gene TRBV21-1 combines with J gene TRBJ2-7; the D call of TRBD2 is as the table states it, not checked on the DNA. TRBV21-1 is shown as a pseudogene. CDR3 length equals 16 residues. CDR3 residues: CASRSRFWEGTYEQYF. The CDR3 coding sequence is TGTGCCAGCAGGAGCCGTTTTTGGGAGGGAACCTACGAGCAGTACTTC.

The rearrangement uses TRBV7-9 and TRBJ1-1; no reliable D call. Germline V gives CDR1 SEHNR, CDR2 FQNEAQ (reference sequence). V was clipped by 1 base and J by 3 bases, with 12 bases between them. The CDR3 is made up of 15 amino acids. CDR3 sequence: CASSLGVGSHTEAFF. The DNA for the CDR3 is TGTGCCAGCAGCTTAGGGGTAGGCTCGCACACTGAAGCTTTCTTT.

This clonotype has only a few counts. The chain uses TRBV9 and TRBJ1-4, with D unclear. CDR3 length: 15 residues. Trimming took 4 bases from V and 0 from J, leaving 10 bases between them. Per germline, CDR1 SGDLS and CDR2 YYNGEE. CDR3 in DNA: TGTGCCAGCAGCTCCTACACGGCAACTAATGAAAAACTGTTTTTT. As protein: CASSSYTATNEKLFF.

This clonotype was counted a few times. This rearrangement joins TRBV24-1 to TRBJ2-2, with a weak D call TRBD1 (5 bases). Trimming left V 0 bases short and J 4 bases short, with 14 bases between. This CDR3 is built from 17 residues. CDR1 KGHDR and CDR2 SFDVKD come from the germline V gene. CDR3 region: CATSDLKGSGVTGELFF. The CDR3 DNA reads as TGTGCCACCAGTGATTTGAAGGGGTCGGGTGTCACCGGGGAGCTGTTTTTT.

This sequence joins TRBV11-3 and TRBJ2-3, with 7 bases lining up with TRBD2. The germline V gene has CDR1 SGHNT and CDR2 YENEEA. V dropped 5 bases and J dropped 0; count of bases not matched to a gene: 17. This CDR3 contains 19 residues. As DNA, the CDR3 is TGTGCCAGCAGCCAGTATGGCGGGAGTGCTGCGATGAGCACAGATACGCAGTATTTT. Residues: CASSQYGGSAAMSTDTQYF.

This chain links TRBV5-1 with TRBJ2-3; tentatively, D is TRBD2 (5 bases). V shed 0 bases and J shed 4 bases, with 9 bases lying between them. Germline CDR1 is SGHRS and CDR2 is YFSETQ. The length of the CDR3 is 14 residues. The CDR3 nucleotides are TGCGCCAGCAGCTTGGTGGGAGCTGCAGATACGCAGTATTTT. Its translation is CASSLVGAADTQYF.

This sequence joins TRBV27 and TRBJ2-7; weak D call: TRBD2 (6 bases). Germline lookup yields CDR1 MNHEY and CDR2 SMNVEV (reference sequence). V was pared by 6 bases and J by 6 bases, with 18 bases between. The length of the CDR3 is 14 residues. The CDR3 is CASSPYGSVSEQYF. In DNA, the CDR3 is TGTGCCAGCAGCCCCTACGGGAGCGTGTCCGAGCAGTACTTC.

This clonotype showed up just a few times. The V gene is TRBV12-3 or TRBV12-4, the J gene TRBJ2-2; tentative D call: TRBD2 (5 bases). Deletions cut 7 bases from V and 4 bases from J, with 7 bases between. The CDR3 is 12 residues long. The CDR3: CASTRGTGELFF. CDR3 coding DNA: TGTGCCAGCACCCGGGGCACCGGGGAGCTGTTTTTT.

The chain carries TRBV5-1 and TRBJ2-7; D is perhaps TRBD1 or TRBD2 (5 bases each). Trimming left V 2 bases short and J 6 bases short, with 12 bases between. The V gene's germline CDR1 is SGHRS and CDR2 YFSETQ. The CDR3 consists of 13 residues. In DNA, the CDR3 is TGCGCCAGCAGCTTAAGACGGGACGGCGAGCAGTACTTC. Protein: CASSLRRDGEQYF.

This clonotype was counted only a few times. CDR3 bases: TGCAGTGCTAGAAGCGGGGGATACGAGCAGTACTTC. Its translation: CSARSGGYEQYF. V usage is TRBV20-1 and J usage is TRBJ2-7; 8 nucleotides match TRBD2. The CDR3 runs 12 residues. Germline V gives CDR1 DFQATT, CDR2 SNEGSKA (reference sequence). With 2 bases clipped from V and 4 bases from J, the junction kept 1 base outside the gene matches.

The chain links TRBV6-1 to TRBJ1-6; 7 bases are a match to TRBD1. The length of the CDR3 is 13 residues. The V and J ends lost 6 bases and 10 bases, in that order; junction bases with no gene match: 6. CDR1 and CDR2 from the germline V gene are MNHNS and SASEGT. The CDR3 bases are TGTGCCAGCAGGATACAGGGGAACTCACCCCTCCACTTT. The encoded protein is CASRIQGNSPLHF.

The chain has TRBV4-1 and TRBJ2-2; TRBD2 agrees at 9 bases. The J segment lost 7 bases and the V segment lost 1 base, leaving 10 bases of the junction unmatched. This CDR3 is 17 amino acids long. CDR1 and CDR2 from the germline V gene are MGHRA and YSYEKL. CDR3 region: CASSQVGVAGAGGELFF. For the CDR3, the DNA is TGCGCCAGCAGCCAAGTTGGGGTAGCGGGGGCCGGCGGGGAGCTGTTTTTT.

This clonotype was picked up many times. This chain's CDR3 is CASSRALGEPYNEQFF. The DNA for the CDR3 is TGTGCCAGTAGTAGGGCCCTGGGCGAACCCTACAATGAGCAGTTCTTC. V is TRBV19 and J is TRBJ2-1, with D uncertain. Germline assignment: CDR1 LNHDA and CDR2 SQIVND (reference sequence). This CDR3 spans 16 amino acids. The V end was cut by 4 bases, the J end by 2 bases, with 15 bases between.